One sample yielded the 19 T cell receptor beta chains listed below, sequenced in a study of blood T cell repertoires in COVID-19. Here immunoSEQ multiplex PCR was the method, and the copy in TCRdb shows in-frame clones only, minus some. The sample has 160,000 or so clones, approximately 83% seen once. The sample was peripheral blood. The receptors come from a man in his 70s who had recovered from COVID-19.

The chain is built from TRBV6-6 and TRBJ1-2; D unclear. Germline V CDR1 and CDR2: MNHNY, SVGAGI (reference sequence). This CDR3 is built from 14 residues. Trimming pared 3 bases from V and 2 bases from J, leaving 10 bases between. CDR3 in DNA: TGTGCCAGCAGTTATCGCGAGGAGAACTATGGCTACACCTTC. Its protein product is CASSYREENYGYTF.

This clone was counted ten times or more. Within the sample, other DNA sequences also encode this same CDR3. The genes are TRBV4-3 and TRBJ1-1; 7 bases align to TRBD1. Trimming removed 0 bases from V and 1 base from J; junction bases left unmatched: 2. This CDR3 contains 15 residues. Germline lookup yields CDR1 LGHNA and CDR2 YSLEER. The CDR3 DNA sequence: TGCGCCAGCAGCCAAGATGACAGGGCGAACACTGAAGCTTTCTTT. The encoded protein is CASSQDDRANTEAFF.

CDR3 DNA: TGCGCCGGCGGGGCTAGCGGAGAGAGCTCCTACAATGAGCAGTTCTTC. Translation: CAGGASGESSYNEQFF. The chain couples TRBV10-2 to TRBJ2-1, with 7 bases matching TRBD2. CDR1 and CDR2 from the germline V gene are WSHSY and SAAADI. V lost 11 bases, J lost 0 bases, and 13 bases stayed unmatched. The CDR3 has 16 amino acids.

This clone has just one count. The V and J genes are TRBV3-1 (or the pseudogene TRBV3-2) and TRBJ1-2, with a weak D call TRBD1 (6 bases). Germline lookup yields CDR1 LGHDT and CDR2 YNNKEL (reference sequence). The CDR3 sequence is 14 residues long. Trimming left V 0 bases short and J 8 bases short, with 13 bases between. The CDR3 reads CASSQDYREKGYTF. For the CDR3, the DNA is TGTGCCAGCAGCCAAGATTACAGGGAGAAGGGCTACACCTTC.

As DNA, the CDR3 is TGTGCCAGCAGCTTTTTTCGGGAGGGTTTCAATGAGCAGTTCTTC. It encodes CASSFFREGFNEQFF. V usage is TRBV7-9 and J usage is TRBJ2-1; 8 bases align to TRBD2. The germline CDR1 and CDR2 sequences are SEHNR and FQNEAQ (reference sequence). The V segment lost 3 bases and the J segment 6 bases; nucleotides outside the gene matches: 7. CDR3 length: 15 amino acids.

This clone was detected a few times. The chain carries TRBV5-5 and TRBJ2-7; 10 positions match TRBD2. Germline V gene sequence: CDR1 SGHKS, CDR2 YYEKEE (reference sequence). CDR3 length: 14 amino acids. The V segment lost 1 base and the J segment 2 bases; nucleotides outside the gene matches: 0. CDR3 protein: CASSLTSGTYEQYF. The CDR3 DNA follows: TGTGCCAGCAGCTTGACTAGCGGGACCTACGAGCAGTACTTC.

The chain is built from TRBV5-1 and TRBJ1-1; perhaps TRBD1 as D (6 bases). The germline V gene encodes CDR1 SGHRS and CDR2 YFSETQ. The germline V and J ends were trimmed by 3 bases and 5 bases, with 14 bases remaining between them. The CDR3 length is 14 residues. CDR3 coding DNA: TGCGCCAGCAGCTCATCCAGGGGAGGGACTGAAGCTTTCTTT. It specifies CASSSSRGGTEAFF.

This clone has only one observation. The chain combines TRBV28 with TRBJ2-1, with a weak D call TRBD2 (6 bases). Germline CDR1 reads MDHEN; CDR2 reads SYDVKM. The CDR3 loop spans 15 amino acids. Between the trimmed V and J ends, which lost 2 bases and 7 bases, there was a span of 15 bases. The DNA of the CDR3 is TGTGCCAGCAGTTTAATGTTCGGGAGTCTGAATGAGCAGTTCTTC. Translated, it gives CASSLMFGSLNEQFF.

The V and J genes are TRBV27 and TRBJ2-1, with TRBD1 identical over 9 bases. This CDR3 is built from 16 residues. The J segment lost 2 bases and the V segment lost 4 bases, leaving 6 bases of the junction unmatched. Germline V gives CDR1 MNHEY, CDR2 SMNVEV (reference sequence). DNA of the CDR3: TGTGCCAGCAGTTCCTCACAGGGGGCCCCCTACAATGAGCAGTTCTTC. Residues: CASSSSQGAPYNEQFF.

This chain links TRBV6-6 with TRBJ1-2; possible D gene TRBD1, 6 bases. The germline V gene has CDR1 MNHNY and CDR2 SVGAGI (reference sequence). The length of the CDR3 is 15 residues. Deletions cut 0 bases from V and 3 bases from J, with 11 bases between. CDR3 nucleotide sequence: TGTGCCAGCAGTTACTCCGGACAGAGTTACTATGGCTACACCTTC. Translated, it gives CASSYSGQSYYGYTF.

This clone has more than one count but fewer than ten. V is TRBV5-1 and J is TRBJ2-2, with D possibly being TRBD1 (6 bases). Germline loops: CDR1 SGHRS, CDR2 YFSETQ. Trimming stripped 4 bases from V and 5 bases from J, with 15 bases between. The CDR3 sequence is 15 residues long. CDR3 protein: CASSPPSRGTGELFF. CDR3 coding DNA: TGCGCCAGCAGCCCGCCGAGTAGGGGGACCGGGGAGCTGTTTTTT. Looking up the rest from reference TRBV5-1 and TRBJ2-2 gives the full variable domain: KAGVTQTPRYLIKTRGQQVTLSCSPISGHRSVSWYQQTPGQGLQFLFEYFSETQRNKGNFPGRFSGRQFSNSRSEMNVSTLELGDSALYLCASSPPSRGTGELFFGEGSRLTVL.

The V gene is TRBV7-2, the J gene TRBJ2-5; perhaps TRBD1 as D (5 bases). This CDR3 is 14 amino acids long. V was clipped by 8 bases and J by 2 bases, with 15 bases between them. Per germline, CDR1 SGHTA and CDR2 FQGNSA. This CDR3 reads CASSYGAEQETQYF. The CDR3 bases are TGTGCCAGCTCCTATGGGGCGGAACAAGAGACCCAGTACTTC. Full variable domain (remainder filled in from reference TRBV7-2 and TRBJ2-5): GAGVSQSPSNKVTEKGKDVELRCDPISGHTALYWYRQSLGQGLEFLIYFQGNSAPDKSGLPSDRFSAERTGGSVSTLTIQRTQQEDSAVYLCASSYGAEQETQYFGPGTRLLVL.

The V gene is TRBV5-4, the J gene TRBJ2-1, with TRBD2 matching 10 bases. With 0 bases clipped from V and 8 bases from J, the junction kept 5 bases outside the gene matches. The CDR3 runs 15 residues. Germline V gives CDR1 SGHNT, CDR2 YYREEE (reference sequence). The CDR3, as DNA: TGTGCCAGCAGCTTGGACTCCGGGACTAGCGATGAGCAGTTCTTC. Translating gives CASSLDSGTSDEQFF.

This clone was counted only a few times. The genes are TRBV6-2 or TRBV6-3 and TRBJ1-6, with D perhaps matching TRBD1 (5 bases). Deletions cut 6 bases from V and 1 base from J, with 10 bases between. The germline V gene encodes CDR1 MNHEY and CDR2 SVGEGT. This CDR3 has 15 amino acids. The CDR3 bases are TGTGCCAGCAGCCCCAGGGCATCCTATAATTCACCCCTCCACTTT. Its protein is CASSPRASYNSPLHF.

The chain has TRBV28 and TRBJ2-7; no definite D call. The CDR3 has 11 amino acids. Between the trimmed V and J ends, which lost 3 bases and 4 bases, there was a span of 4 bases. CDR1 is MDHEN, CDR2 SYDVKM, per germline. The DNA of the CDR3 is TGTGCCAGCAGTTTTGAGTACGAGCAGTACTTC. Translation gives CASSFEYEQYF.

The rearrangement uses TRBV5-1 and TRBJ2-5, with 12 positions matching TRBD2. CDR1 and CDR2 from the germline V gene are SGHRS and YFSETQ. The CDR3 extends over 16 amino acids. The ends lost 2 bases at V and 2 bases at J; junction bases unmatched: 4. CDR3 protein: CASSLLAGGPQETQYF. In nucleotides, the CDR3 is TGCGCCAGCAGCTTACTAGCGGGAGGTCCACAAGAGACCCAGTACTTC.

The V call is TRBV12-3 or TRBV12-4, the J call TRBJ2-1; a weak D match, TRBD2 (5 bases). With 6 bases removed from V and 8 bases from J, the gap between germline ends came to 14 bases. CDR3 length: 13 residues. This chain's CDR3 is CASRKGGDHEQFF. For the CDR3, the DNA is TGTGCCAGCAGAAAAGGAGGAGACCATGAGCAGTTCTTC.

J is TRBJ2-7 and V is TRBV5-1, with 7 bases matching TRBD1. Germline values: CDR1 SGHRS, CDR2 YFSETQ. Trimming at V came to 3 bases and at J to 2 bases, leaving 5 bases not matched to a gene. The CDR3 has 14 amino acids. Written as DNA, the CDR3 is TGCGCCAGCAGCTCACAGGGGAGTACCTACGAGCAGTACTTC. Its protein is CASSSQGSTYEQYF.

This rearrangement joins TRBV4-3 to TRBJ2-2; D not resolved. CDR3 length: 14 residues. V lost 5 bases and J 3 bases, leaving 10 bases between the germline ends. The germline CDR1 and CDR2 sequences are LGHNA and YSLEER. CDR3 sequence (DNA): TGCGCCAGCAGCTACCGACACGACACCGGGGAGCTGTTTTTT. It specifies CASSYRHDTGELFF.